This T cell receptor beta chain was recovered during a study of blood T cell repertoires in COVID-19. Study overall: The study drew acute and convalescent COVID-19 samples from the United States, Italy and Spain. The analysed material was cDNA or gDNA that came from T cells, B-cell-depleted T cells, or PBMCs.

In the authors' methods: It was from reference gene primer amplification that nucleated cell counts were estimated. Sequencing was performed with immunoSEQ multiplex PCR; in TCRdb, only in-frame clones are kept and a portion is missing. That table gives V, J and clone size, and the DNA gave D and trimming. The repertoire has under 120,000 clones, 65% to 75% of them found once; the top ten carry approximately 5.9%. The sequence was obtained from a man at least 80 years old with acute or convalescent COVID-19. The sequenced sample consisted of peripheral blood.

The CDR3 DNA reads TGTGCCAGCAGACCGGGACTCTACAATGGCTACACCTTC. It is translated as CASRPGLYNGYTF. The V gene is TRBV28, the J gene TRBJ1-2; a weak D match, TRBD1 (5 bases). V lost 6 bases, J lost 6 bases, and 14 bases lay in between. The CDR3 extends over 13 amino acids. Germline CDR1 reads MDHEN; CDR2 reads SYDVKM.